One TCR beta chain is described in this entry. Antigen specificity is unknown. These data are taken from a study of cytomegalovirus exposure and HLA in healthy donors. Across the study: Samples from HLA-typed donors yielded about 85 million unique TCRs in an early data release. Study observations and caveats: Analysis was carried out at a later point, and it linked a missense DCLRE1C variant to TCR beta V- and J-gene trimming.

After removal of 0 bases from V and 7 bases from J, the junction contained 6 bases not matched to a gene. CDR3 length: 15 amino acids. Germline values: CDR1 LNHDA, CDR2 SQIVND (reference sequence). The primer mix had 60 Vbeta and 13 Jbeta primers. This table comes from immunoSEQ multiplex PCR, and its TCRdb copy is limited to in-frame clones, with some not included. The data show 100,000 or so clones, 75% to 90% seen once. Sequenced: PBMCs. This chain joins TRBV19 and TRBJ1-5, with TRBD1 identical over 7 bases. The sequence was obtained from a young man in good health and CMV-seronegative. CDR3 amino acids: CASSIDSRQGQPQHF. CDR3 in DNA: TGTGCCAGTAGTATAGATTCCAGACAGGGACAGCCCCAGCATTTT.